The source of this TCR beta chain is a study of OX40 agonist ivuxolimab in advanced cancers. In the study overall: Three patients responded partially, comprising one with hepatocellular carcinoma and two with cutaneous melanoma. Study-wide results and caveats: Expansion of clones was among the lowest in partial responders at 0.1-3.0 mg/kg.

There are a few counts of this clone. The antigen is unknown. Germline CDR1 SEHNR, CDR2 FQNEAQ (reference sequence). V gave up 3 bases and J gave up 2 bases, with 16 bases separating them. This CDR3 spans 16 amino acids. Repertoires were generated with immunoSEQ multiplex PCR, while TCRdb's copy carries only in-frame clones and drops some. The table has just under 55,000 clones, 60% to 80% seen once. Sample: CD4+ or CD8+ T cells sorted from blood, taken in a trial of the OX40 agonist ivuxolimab. The V gene is TRBV7-9, the J gene TRBJ1-2; possible D gene TRBD1, 6 bases. This sequence was found in an adult with an advanced solid tumor such as melanoma, head and neck, liver or kidney cancer. The DNA of the CDR3 is TGTGCCAGCAGCTTGACCCAGGACAGCCTAAACTATGGCTACACCTTC. Translated, it gives CASSLTQDSLNYGYTF.